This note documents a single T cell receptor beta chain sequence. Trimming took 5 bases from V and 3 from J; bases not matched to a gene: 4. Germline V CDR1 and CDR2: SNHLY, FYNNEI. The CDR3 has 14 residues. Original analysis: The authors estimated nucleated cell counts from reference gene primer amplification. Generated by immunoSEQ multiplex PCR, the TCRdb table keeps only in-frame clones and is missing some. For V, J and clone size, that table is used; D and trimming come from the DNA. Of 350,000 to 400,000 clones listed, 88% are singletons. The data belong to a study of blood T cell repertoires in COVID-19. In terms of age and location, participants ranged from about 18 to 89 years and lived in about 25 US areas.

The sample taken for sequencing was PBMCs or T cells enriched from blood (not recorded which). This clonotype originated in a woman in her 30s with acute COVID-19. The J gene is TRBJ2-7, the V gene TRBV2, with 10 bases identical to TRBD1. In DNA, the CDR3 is TGTGCCAGCAGTTGGACAGGGGGAGGCTACGAGCAGTACTTC. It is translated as CASSWTGGGYEQYF.